A selection of T cell receptor beta chains follows, all from one sample in a study of T cell responses to AZD1222 COVID-19 vaccine. The table came from immunoSEQ multiplex PCR; TCRdb's copy has only in-frame clones and leaves some out. This sample yields 110,000 to 150,000 clones, of which roughly 90% are seen a single time; about 3% belongs to the top ten. Sequences were derived from peripheral blood, sampled on day 0 of AZD1222 vaccination. These receptors came from an adult in good health. CDR3s include the opening cysteine and the closing phenylalanine or tryptophan. A D gene is named only where the DNA matches it firmly. Only part of the rows carry a size: once, few, many, or a class if the clone is expanded.

J gene,D gene,V gene,clone size,CDR3 DNA,CDR3 protein
TRBJ2-7,-,TRBV28,-,TGTGCCAGCAGTTTTTTCTCCGAGCAGTACTTC,CASSFFSEQYF
TRBJ1-3,-,TRBV2,-,TGTGCCAGTCGTTCGGACACCATATATTTT,CASRSDTIYF
TRBJ2-7,TRBD1,TRBV4-3,-,TGCGCCAGCAGCCAAGATTCACAGGGGTCCTACGAGCAGTACTTC,CASSQDSQGSYEQYF
TRBJ2-5,TRBD2,TRBV5-4,few,TGTGCCAGCAGCCCCGGGACTAGCGGGAGGGCCGAGAAGACCCAGTACTTC,CASSPGTSGRAEKTQYF
TRBJ2-2,-,TRBV4-3,once,TGCGCCAGCAGCGACAGACGGGTTCTGAACACCGGGGAGCTGTTTTTT,CASSDRRVLNTGELFF
TRBJ2-5,TRBD2,TRBV7-2,-,TGTGCCAGCAGCTTAGGGGGGACTATGACTCAAGAGACCCAGTACTTC,CASSLGGTMTQETQYF
TRBJ2-1,TRBD2,TRBV4-1,-,TGCGCCAGCAGCCTGGGACTAACGGAGCAGTTCTTC,CASSLGLTEQFF
TRBJ2-5,-,TRBV4-2,-,TGTGCCAGCAGCCTAAAGGAAGGTGGGGGGGCCCGAGAGACCCAGTACTTC,CASSLKEGGGARETQYF
TRBJ2-5,-,TRBV4-1,-,TGCGCCAGCAGCCAAGCCCCTTGGGAGAAGGAGGACTTC,CASSQAPWEKEDF
TRBJ1-1,-,TRBV4-3,-,TGCGCCAGCAGCCAACGGGTAGGCAGACTGAACACTGAAGCTTTCTTT,CASSQRVGRLNTEAFF
TRBJ1-5,-,TRBV28,-,TGTGCCAGCAGTTTACCCCGGGGCTCTAAGCCCCAGCATTTT,CASSLPRGSKPQHF
TRBJ1-4,-,TRBV4-3,-,TGCGCCAGCAGCCGTGGGCCCCGAGGTTCTAATGAAAAACTGTTTTTT,CASSRGPRGSNEKLFF
TRBJ1-6,-,TRBV7-3,-,TGTGCCAGCAGCTTACGGGGGAATTTACCAAATTCACCCCTCCACTTT,CASSLRGNLPNSPLHF
TRBJ1-2,-,TRBV6-5,once,TGTGCCAGCAGCCTGTGGGAAAACTATGGCTACACCTTC,CASSLWENYGYTF
TRBJ2-1,-,TRBV21-1,once,TGTGCCAGCAGCAAGACTAGCGGGGACGTCTTGGATGAGCAGTTCTTC,CASSKTSGDVLDEQFF
TRBJ1-1,-,TRBV3-1/TRBV3-2,-,TGTGCCAGCAGTAGGGGAAACACTGAAGCTTTCTTT,CASSRGNTEAFF
TRBJ1-3,-,TRBV7-2,once,TGTGCCAGCAGCTTAGGGCGGAGCTCTGGAAACACCATATATTTT,CASSLGRSSGNTIYF
TRBJ2-7,-,TRBV5-4,few,TGTGCCAGCAGCTTACGAGGGATTAACGAGCAGTACTTC,CASSLRGINEQYF
TRBJ2-7,TRBD2,TRBV29-1,-,TGCAGCGCACAAACTAGCGGGTCTGACTACGAGCAGTACTTC,CSAQTSGSDYEQYF
TRBJ1-1,-,TRBV7-9,-,TGTGCCAGCAGCTTTACTTCGGGAACTGAAGCTTTCTTT,CASSFTSGTEAFF
TRBJ1-5,-,TRBV19,-,TGTGCCAGTAGTATATTGCGGGAGATTGATCAGCCCCAGCATTTT,CASSILREIDQPQHF
TRBJ2-3,-,TRBV5-1,-,TGCGCCAGCAGCTTGGGGGTCGGGAAGGTGGATACGCAGTATTTT,CASSLGVGKVDTQYF
TRBJ1-2,-,TRBV3-1/TRBV3-2,-,TGTGCCAGCAGCCAAGGAGGGGGCTACACCTTC,CASSQGGGYTF
TRBJ1-5,-,TRBV6-2/TRBV6-3,-,TGTGCCAGCAGTTACGGGGGGGGCAATCAGCCCCAGCATTTT,CASSYGGGNQPQHF
TRBJ1-2,-,TRBV28,-,TGTGCCAGCACCGTAGGAGACATTTATGGCTACACCTTC,CASTVGDIYGYTF
TRBJ2-1,-,TRBV7-9,-,TGTGCCAGCAGCTTAACGGTCAATGAGCAGTTCTTC,CASSLTVNEQFF
TRBJ1-1,-,TRBV3-1/TRBV3-2,-,TGTGCCAGCAGCCCCTCCCTCGGCAGACGCGGTTTCTTT,CASSPSLGRRGFF
TRBJ1-2,TRBD1,TRBV5-4,-,TGTGCCAGCAGCTTGGCTGACGACAGGGCTAACTATGGCTACACCTTC,CASSLADDRANYGYTF
TRBJ1-2,-,TRBV2,-,TGTGCCAGCAGTGACGCGGGTGTACGTGGCTACACCTTC,CASSDAGVRGYTF
TRBJ2-7,-,TRBV7-3,-,TGTGCCAGCAGCTTATTATCGTTTTGGGGGGTGAGGATCACCTACGAGCAGTACTTC,CASSLLSFWGVRITYEQYF
TRBJ1-2,-,TRBV5-1,-,TGCGCCAGCAGCCCGGAAGGACAGTCCTATGGCTACACCTTC,CASSPEGQSYGYTF
TRBJ2-7,-,TRBV21-1,-,TGTGCCAGCAGCAAAGAAGGACACGTTTACGAGCAGTACTTC,CASSKEGHVYEQYF
TRBJ2-7,-,TRBV15,-,TGTGCCACCAGCAGGGACAGCGCCTACGAGCAGTACTTC,CATSRDSAYEQYF
TRBJ1-5,-,TRBV7-8,-,TGTGCCAGCAGCTTAAATCCGAGCTATAGCAATCAGCCCCAGCATTTT,CASSLNPSYSNQPQHF
TRBJ2-7,-,TRBV27,-,TGTGCCAGCAGCGGGATCAGAAACGAGCAGTACTTC,CASSGIRNEQYF
TRBJ2-7,TRBD1,TRBV11-2,-,TGTGCCAGCAGCCCCCAGGGGGCTCGGTACGAGCAGTACTTC,CASSPQGARYEQYF
TRBJ2-6,-,TRBV21-1,-,TGTGCCAGCAGCAGGGGACCGATCTCTGGGGCCAACGTCCTGACTTTC,CASSRGPISGANVLTF
TRBJ1-2,-,TRBV19,-,TGTGCCAGTAGCCCATCTTCGGGGGGCGGTAACTATGGCTACACCTTC,CASSPSSGGGNYGYTF
TRBJ1-1,-,TRBV9,-,TGTGCCAGCAGCGTAGCCGCGCTGAGCACTGAAGCTTTCTTT,CASSVAALSTEAFF